This T cell receptor (beta chain) originates from a study of blood T cell repertoires in COVID-19. Study at large: Spain, Italy and the United States supplied samples that represented acute and convalescent COVID-19. T cells, B-cell-depleted T cells, or PBMCs provided the cDNA or gDNA that served as material.

This CDR3 has 12 residues. V shed 7 bases and J shed 4 bases, with 10 bases lying between them. Germline CDR1 is SEHNR and CDR2 is FQNEAQ (reference sequence). As processed by the authors: From reference gene primer amplification, estimates of nucleated cell counts were derived. Repertoires were generated with immunoSEQ multiplex PCR, while TCRdb's copy carries only in-frame clones and drops some. V and J calls and clone size are copied from that table; D and trimming were computed from the DNA. The data show roughly 230,000 clones, around 82% seen once. The specimen was peripheral blood. This sequence joins TRBV7-9 and TRBJ1-2; D possibly corresponds to TRBD1 (6 bases). The source is a man aged 50 to 60 with active or convalescent COVID-19. CDR3 loop: CASNTGFYGYTF. For the CDR3, the DNA is TGTGCCAGCAATACAGGGTTCTATGGCTACACCTTC. Filled out from reference TRBV7-9 and TRBJ1-2, the complete variable domain reads DTGVSQNPRHKITKRGQNVTFRCDPISEHNRLYWYRQTLGQGPEFLTYFQNEAQLEKSRLLSDRFSAERPKGSFSTLEIQRTEQGDSAMYLCASNTGFYGYTFGSGTRLTVV.